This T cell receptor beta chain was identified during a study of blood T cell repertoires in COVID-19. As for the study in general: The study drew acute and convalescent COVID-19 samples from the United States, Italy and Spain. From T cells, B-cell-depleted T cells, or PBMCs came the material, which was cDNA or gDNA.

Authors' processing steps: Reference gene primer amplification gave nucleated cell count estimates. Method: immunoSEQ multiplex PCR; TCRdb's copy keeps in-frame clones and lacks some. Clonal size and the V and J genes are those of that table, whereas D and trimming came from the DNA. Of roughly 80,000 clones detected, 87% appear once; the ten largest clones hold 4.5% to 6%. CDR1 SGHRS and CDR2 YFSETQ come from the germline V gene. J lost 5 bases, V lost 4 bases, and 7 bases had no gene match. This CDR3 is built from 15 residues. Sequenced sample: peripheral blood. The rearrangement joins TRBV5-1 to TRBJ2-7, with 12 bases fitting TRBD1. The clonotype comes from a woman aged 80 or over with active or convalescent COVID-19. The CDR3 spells CASSPGTGGFDEQYF. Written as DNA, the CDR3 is TGCGCCAGCAGCCCCGGGACAGGGGGCTTCGACGAGCAGTACTTC. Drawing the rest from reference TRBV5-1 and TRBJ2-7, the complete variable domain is KAGVTQTPRYLIKTRGQQVTLSCSPISGHRSVSWYQQTPGQGLQFLFEYFSETQRNKGNFPGRFSGRQFSNSRSEMNVSTLELGDSALYLCASSPGTGGFDEQYFGPGTRLTVT.